The sequence of this T cell receptor (beta chain) was determined in a study of spatial heterogeneity in lung cancer. Study-wide results and caveats: In tumors, expanded intratumoral alpha and beta TCR counts tracked mutation counts.

Every molecule of TCR cDNA had its own unique molecular identifier. TCRdb re-called the 5' RACE reads with MiXCR, one entry per CDR3 protein. The sample consists of 4,000 to 5,500 distinct CDR3 sequences, around 12% of them appearing once. Time point defined: sample taken at primary tumor resection. Tumor, nontumor lung or frozen PBMC supplied whole RNA, sequenced without sorting. With respect to this clonotype: Its specificity is not known.

The specimen was lung tumor tissue, collected at surgery. The origin of this receptor is a male donor with early-stage non-small cell lung cancer.

DNA of the CDR3: TGTGCCAGCAGTTTTGCTCAAGAGACCCAGTACTTC. Its translation is CASSFAQETQYF. V usage is TRBV6-1 and J usage is TRBJ2-5; D unresolved. Trimming stripped 5 bases from V and 2 bases from J, with 6 bases between. Germline CDR1 MNHNS, CDR2 SASEGT. The CDR3 length is 12 residues.